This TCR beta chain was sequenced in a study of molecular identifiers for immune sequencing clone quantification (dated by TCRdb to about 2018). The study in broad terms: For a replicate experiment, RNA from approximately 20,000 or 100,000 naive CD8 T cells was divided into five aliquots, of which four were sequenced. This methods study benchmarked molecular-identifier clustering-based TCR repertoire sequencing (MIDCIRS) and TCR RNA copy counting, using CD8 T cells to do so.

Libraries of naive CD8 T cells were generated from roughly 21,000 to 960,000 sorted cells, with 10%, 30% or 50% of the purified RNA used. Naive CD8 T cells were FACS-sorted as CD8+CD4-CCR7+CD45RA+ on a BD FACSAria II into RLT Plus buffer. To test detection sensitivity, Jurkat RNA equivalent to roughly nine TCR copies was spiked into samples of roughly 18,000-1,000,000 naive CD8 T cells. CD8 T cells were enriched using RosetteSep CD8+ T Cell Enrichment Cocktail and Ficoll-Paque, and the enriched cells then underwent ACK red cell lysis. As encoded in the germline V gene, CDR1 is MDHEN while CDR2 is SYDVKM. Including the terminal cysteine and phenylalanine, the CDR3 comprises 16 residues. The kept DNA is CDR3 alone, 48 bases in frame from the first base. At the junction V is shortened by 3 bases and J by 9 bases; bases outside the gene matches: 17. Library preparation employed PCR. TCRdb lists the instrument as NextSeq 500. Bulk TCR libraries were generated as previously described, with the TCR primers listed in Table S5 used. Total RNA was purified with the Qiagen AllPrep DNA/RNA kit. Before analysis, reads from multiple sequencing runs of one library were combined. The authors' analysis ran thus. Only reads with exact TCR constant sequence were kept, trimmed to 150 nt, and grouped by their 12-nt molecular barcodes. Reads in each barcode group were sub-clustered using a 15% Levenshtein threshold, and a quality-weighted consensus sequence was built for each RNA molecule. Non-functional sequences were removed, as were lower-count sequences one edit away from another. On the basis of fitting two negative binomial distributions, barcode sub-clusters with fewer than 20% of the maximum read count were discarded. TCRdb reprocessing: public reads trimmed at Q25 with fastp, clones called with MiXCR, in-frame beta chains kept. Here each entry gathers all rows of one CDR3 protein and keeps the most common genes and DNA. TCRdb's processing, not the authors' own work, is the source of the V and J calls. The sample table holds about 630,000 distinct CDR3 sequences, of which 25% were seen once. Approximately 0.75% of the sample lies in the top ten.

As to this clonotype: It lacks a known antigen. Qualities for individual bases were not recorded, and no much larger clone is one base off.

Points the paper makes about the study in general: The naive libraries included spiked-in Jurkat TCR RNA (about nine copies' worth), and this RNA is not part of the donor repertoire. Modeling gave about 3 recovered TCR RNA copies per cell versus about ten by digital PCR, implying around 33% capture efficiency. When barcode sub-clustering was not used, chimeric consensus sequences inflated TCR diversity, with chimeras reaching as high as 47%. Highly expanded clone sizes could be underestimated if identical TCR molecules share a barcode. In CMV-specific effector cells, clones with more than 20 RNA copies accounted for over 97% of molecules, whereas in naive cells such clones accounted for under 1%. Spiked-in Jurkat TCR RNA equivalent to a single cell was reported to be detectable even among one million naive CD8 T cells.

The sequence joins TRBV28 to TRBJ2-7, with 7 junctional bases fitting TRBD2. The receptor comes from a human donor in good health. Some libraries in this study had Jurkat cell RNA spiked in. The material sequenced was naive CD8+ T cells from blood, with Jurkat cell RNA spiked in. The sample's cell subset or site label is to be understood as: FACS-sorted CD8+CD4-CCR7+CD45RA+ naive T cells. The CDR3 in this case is CASSFYRGRLAAAQYF. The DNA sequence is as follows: TGTGCCAGCAGTTTTTATCGGGGCCGCCTAGCGGCCGCGCAGTACTTC.